This T cell receptor beta chain was captured in a study of blood T cell repertoires in COVID-19. For the study at large: Some COVID-19 samples were acute and others convalescent; all came from the United States, Italy and Spain.

TCRdb's copy holds only in-frame clones and misses some; the assay was immunoSEQ multiplex PCR. The profile covers some 350,000 clones, with about 86% appearing a single time and 2.5% to 3% taken by the ten largest. The CDR3 runs to 14 residues. V lost 2 bases and J lost 5, with 13 bases in between. Germline V CDR1 and CDR2: SGHNT, YYREEE (reference sequence). This receptor was identified in a man aged 30-40 years with active or convalescent COVID-19. The material sequenced was peripheral blood. This chain links TRBV5-4 with TRBJ2-5, with D hard to call. In nucleotides, the CDR3 is TGTGCCAGCAGCTTCGGAAGCGCTGCGGAGACCCAGTACTTC. Translating gives CASSFGSAAETQYF.